This TCR beta chain was sequenced in a study of OX40 agonist ivuxolimab in advanced cancers. About the study: The patients got ivuxolimab, which is an agonistic anti-OX40 (CD134) antibody. A mean age of roughly 60 years, range roughly 20 to 79, was recorded, and approximately 85% were male.

Germline CDR1 and CDR2: MDHEN and SYDVKM. This CDR3 has 14 residues. With V trimmed by 4 bases and J by 7 bases, 7 bases remained unmatched. General observations from the study: Antigen specificity remained undetermined for the expanded peripheral T cells.

The assay was immunoSEQ multiplex PCR, and TCRdb's table has in-frame clones only and misses some. Among approximately 70,000 clones, about four fifths were seen once, and the ten largest hold 5.5% to 6%. Concerning this clone: What it binds is unknown.

This specimen consisted of CD4+ or CD8+ T cells sorted from blood, obtained in a trial of the OX40 agonist ivuxolimab. The J gene is TRBJ1-2, the V gene TRBV28; 9 bases are shared with TRBD1. The receptor was isolated from an adult with an advanced solid tumor such as melanoma, head and neck, liver or kidney cancer. The CDR3 bases are TGTGCCAGCAGTTCAGGACAGGGGTCGGGTGGCTACACCTTC. It specifies CASSSGQGSGGYTF.